This record looks at one TCR beta chain sequence and its context. This entry comes from a study of early T cells in non-severe SARS-CoV-2 infection. Separate cDNA molecules each had unique molecular identifiers attached to them. TCRdb independently ran MiXCR on the 5' RACE reads; one entry per CDR3 protein. Among more than 90,000 distinct CDR3 sequences listed, approximately 11% were seen once. Trimming took 8 bases from V and 1 from J, leaving 11 bases between them. Germline V gives CDR1 MRHNA, CDR2 SNTAGT. This CDR3 has 13 amino acids. V usage is TRBV6-4 and J usage is TRBJ1-1, with D uncertain. Sequenced: whole blood. This clonotype was sampled from an adult who was a healthcare worker with PCR-confirmed SARS-CoV-2 infection or an uninfected control (not recorded which). CDR3 region: CASRNRENTEAFF. CDR3 nucleotides: TGTGCCAGCCGAAATCGTGAGAACACTGAAGCTTTCTTT.